This T cell receptor (beta chain) was recorded in a study of CD8 T cells in Susac syndrome. The CDR3 contains 15 residues. J lost 2 bases, V lost 4 bases, and 4 bases had no gene match. The germline V gene has CDR1 SGHRS and CDR2 YFSETQ. Random hexamers were used to reverse transcribe roughly 0.45 to 1 ug of RNA. MiXCR was run by TCRdb on the immunoSEQ multiplex PCR reads, yielding one entry per CDR3 protein. Altogether about 180,000 distinct CDR3 sequences are present, almost 96% being singletons, with the ten largest covering 0.093%. Included as multiple sclerosis controls were treatment-naive patients who had stable or active relapsing-remitting disease.

This chain joins TRBV5-1 and TRBJ2-1; 9 positions match TRBD2. This receptor was obtained from a human donor with multiple sclerosis. Sequenced material: CD4+ T cells from PBMCs. CDR3 nucleotides: TGCGCCAGCAGCCCAACTAGCGGGCCCTACAATGAGCAGTTCTTC. Protein product: CASSPTSGPYNEQFF.